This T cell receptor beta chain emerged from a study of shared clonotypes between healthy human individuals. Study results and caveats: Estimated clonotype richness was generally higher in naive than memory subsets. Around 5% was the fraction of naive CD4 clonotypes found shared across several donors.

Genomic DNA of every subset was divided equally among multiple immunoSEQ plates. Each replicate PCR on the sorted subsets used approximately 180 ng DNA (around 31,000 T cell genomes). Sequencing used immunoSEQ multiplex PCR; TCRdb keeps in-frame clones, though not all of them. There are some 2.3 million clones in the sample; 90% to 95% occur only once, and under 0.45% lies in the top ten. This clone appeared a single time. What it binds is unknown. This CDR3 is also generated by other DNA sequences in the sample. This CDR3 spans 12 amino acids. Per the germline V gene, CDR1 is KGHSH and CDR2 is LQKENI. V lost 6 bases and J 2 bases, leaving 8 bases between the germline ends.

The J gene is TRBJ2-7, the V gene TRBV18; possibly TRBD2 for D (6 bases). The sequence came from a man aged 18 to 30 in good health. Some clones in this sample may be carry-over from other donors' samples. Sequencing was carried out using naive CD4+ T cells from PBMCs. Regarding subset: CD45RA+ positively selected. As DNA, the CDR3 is TGTGCCAGCTCCAGGGAGGCCTACGAGCAGTACTTC. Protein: CASSREAYEQYF.